Each of the 21 T cell receptor beta chains below was sequenced from the same sample in a study of T cell responses to AZD1222 COVID-19 vaccine. TCRdb's copy holds only in-frame clones and misses some; the assay was immunoSEQ multiplex PCR. The table lists approximately 150,000 clones, approximately 93% of them singletons. Source: peripheral blood, taken on day 0 of MenACWY control vaccination. The receptors stem from an adult in good health.

The gene calls are TRBV5-1 and TRBJ2-1; 7 bases line up with TRBD1. Trimming at V came to 4 bases and at J to 7 bases, leaving 8 bases not matched to a gene. The CDR3 is 14 amino acids. CDR1 and CDR2 (germline): SGHRS, YFSETQ. This CDR3 is CASSPQGTRNEQFF. The CDR3, as DNA: TGCGCCAGCAGCCCACAGGGGACGCGGAATGAGCAGTTCTTC.

The genes are TRBV28 and TRBJ1-4; TRBD1 might be the D (6 bases). Looked up from germline, CDR1 is MDHEN and CDR2 is SYDVKM. The CDR3 spans 15 residues. Trimming removed 4 bases at V and 6 bases at J, with 15 bases between. The CDR3 DNA sequence: TGTGCCAGCAGTTCCCTCCGAGGGGGGCATGAAAAACTGTTTTTT. This gives the protein CASSSLRGGHEKLFF.

This rearrangement joins TRBV7-2 to TRBJ1-1; TRBD1 might be the D (6 bases). Per the germline V gene, CDR1 is SGHTA and CDR2 is FQGNSA. The CDR3 totals 16 residues. V was cut by 5 bases and J by 4 bases, with 20 bases left in between. CDR3 coding DNA: TGTGCCAGCAGCCAAGCCCCGGGGGGCAGTGGCACTGAAGCTTTCTTT. As protein: CASSQAPGGSGTEAFF.

The rearrangement joins TRBV5-1 to TRBJ2-7; the D gene could be TRBD1 or TRBD2 (5 bases each). V was cut by 0 bases and J by 2 bases, with 9 bases left in between. The CDR3 is made up of 14 amino acids. Looked up from germline, CDR1 is SGHRS and CDR2 is YFSETQ. CDR3 sequence (DNA): TGCGCCAGCAGCTTGGATCCGGGGCCCTACGAGCAGTACTTC. Amino acids: CASSLDPGPYEQYF. Using reference TRBV5-1 and TRBJ2-7 for the parts outside the CDR3, the full variable domain is KAGVTQTPRYLIKTRGQQVTLSCSPISGHRSVSWYQQTPGQGLQFLFEYFSETQRNKGNFPGRFSGRQFSNSRSEMNVSTLELGDSALYLCASSLDPGPYEQYFGPGTRLTVT.

The V and J genes are TRBV29-1 and TRBJ1-3; unclear D gene. The CDR3 length is 12 residues. The germline V gene has CDR1 SQVTM and CDR2 ANQGSEA. DNA for the CDR3: TGCAACGCGACAAGCTCTGGAAACACCATATATTTT. Amino acids: CNATSSGNTIYF.

The rearrangement uses TRBV9 and TRBJ1-2; D unclear. Trimming removed 3 bases from V and 6 bases from J, with 6 bases in between. Per the germline V gene, CDR1 is SGDLS and CDR2 is YYNGEE. The CDR3 contains 11 residues. CDR3 bases: TGTGCCAGCAGCGACCGACATGGCTACACCTTC. It specifies CASSDRHGYTF.

This chain joins TRBV9 and TRBJ1-4, with TRBD1 identical over 10 bases. Germline CDR1 and CDR2: SGDLS and YYNGEE. After removal of 0 bases from V and 0 bases from J, the junction contained 2 bases not matched to a gene. The CDR3 covers 17 residues. CDR3: CASSVAGQGATNEKLFF. CDR3 coding DNA: TGTGCCAGCAGCGTAGCTGGACAGGGGGCAACTAATGAAAAACTGTTTTTT.

This chain joins TRBV28 and TRBJ2-1, with 8 positions matching TRBD2. Per the germline V gene, CDR1 is MDHEN and CDR2 is SYDVKM. V dropped 6 bases and J dropped 0; count of bases not matched to a gene: 4. CDR3 length equals 15 residues. The CDR3 DNA is TGTGCCAGCAGCCTTACTAGCGGCTCCTACAATGAGCAGTTCTTC. Its translation: CASSLTSGSYNEQFF.

The chain recombines TRBV27 with TRBJ1-1; the match to TRBD1 covers 7 bases. The CDR3 runs 14 residues. Germline V gene lookup returns CDR1 MNHEY and CDR2 SMNVEV (reference sequence). After removal of 6 bases from V and 3 bases from J, the junction contained 7 bases not matched to a gene. In nucleotides, the CDR3 is TGTGCCAGCAGGTACGGGACAGCGTACACTGAAGCTTTCTTT. As protein: CASRYGTAYTEAFF.

The chain has TRBV27 and TRBJ2-3, with 8 bases identical to TRBD1. Unmatched junction bases numbered 4, after V lost 4 bases and J lost 4 bases. The CDR3 spans 14 residues. The germline CDR1 and CDR2 sequences are MNHEY and SMNVEV (reference sequence). For the CDR3, the DNA is TGTGCCAGCAGTTCCCAGGGGGCCCCAGATACGCAGTATTTT. The encoded protein is CASSSQGAPDTQYF.

The chain joins TRBV7-3 to TRBJ1-1; no clear D gene. The V and J ends lost 4 bases and 1 base respectively, with 19 bases between them. Looked up from germline, CDR1 is SGHTA and CDR2 is FQGTGA. This CDR3 is 17 amino acids long. CDR3 in amino acids: CASSWGGQNKGNTEAFF. In DNA form, the CDR3 reads TGTGCCAGCAGCTGGGGAGGGCAGAACAAAGGGAACACTGAAGCTTTCTTT.

The rearrangement joins TRBV2 to TRBJ1-2; 8 bases are shared with TRBD1. The CDR3 runs to 13 residues. CDR1 and CDR2 (germline): SNHLY, FYNNEI. The V gene end was trimmed by 6 bases and the J gene end by 4 bases; junction bases not matched to a gene: 4. This CDR3 is CASSRQGTYGYTF. CDR3 bases: TGTGCCAGCAGCCGACAGGGGACCTATGGCTACACCTTC. The variable domain in full, with the rest retrieved from reference TRBV2 and TRBJ1-2, is EPEVTQTPSHQVTQMGQEVILRCVPISNHLYFYWYRQILGQKVEFLVSFYNNEISEKSEIFDDQFSVERPDGSNFTLKIRSTKLEDSAMYFCASSRQGTYGYTFGSGTRLTVV.

V usage is TRBV6-5 and J usage is TRBJ1-2; 12 positions match TRBD1. The germline gives CDR1 MNHEY, CDR2 SVGAGI. The CDR3 is 14 residues long. Germline trimming cut 7 bases from V and 7 bases from J; bases unmatched to any gene: 7. This CDR3 is CASTRGQGAFGYTF. The CDR3 DNA reads as TGTGCCAGCACCCGGGGACAGGGGGCCTTTGGCTACACCTTC.

The genes are TRBV5-1 and TRBJ2-6, with D perhaps matching TRBD1 (6 bases). This CDR3 contains 16 residues. Germline loops: CDR1 SGHRS, CDR2 YFSETQ. Trimming pared 4 bases from V and 2 bases from J, leaving 13 bases between. The CDR3 reads CASSQGSPAGANVLTF. CDR3 nucleotide sequence: TGCGCCAGCAGCCAGGGGAGTCCGGCTGGGGCCAACGTCCTGACTTTC.

V gene TRBV4-2 combines with J gene TRBJ2-7; 12 nucleotides align to TRBD2. The CDR3 spans 16 residues. Germline V CDR1 and CDR2: LGHNA, YNFKEQ. Unmatched junction bases numbered 3, after V lost 1 base and J lost 2 bases. The CDR3 loop is CASSQGTSGDAYEQYF. For the CDR3, the DNA is TGTGCCAGCAGCCAAGGGACTAGCGGGGATGCCTACGAGCAGTACTTC.

V gene TRBV9 combines with J gene TRBJ1-5, with D tentatively TRBD1 (5 bases). Trimming cost V 4 bases and J 4 bases, with 9 bases left between them. CDR3 length equals 13 residues. CDR1 and CDR2 from the germline V gene are SGDLS and YYNGEE. As DNA, the CDR3 is TGTGCCAGCAGCCGGGACCAAAATCAGCCCCAGCATTTT. Residues: CASSRDQNQPQHF. The complete variable domain, with remaining parts taken from reference TRBV9 and TRBJ1-5, reads DSGVTQTPKHLITATGQRVTLRCSPRSGDLSVYWYQQSLDQGLQFLIQYYNGEERAKGNILERFSAQQFPDLHSELNLSSLELGDSALYFCASSRDQNQPQHFGDGTRLSIL.

The chain couples TRBV10-3 to TRBJ1-3; D is unresolved. Germline CDR1 reads ENHRY; CDR2 reads SYGVKD. Deletions cut 3 bases from V and 3 bases from J, with 0 bases between. The CDR3 contains 11 residues. The CDR3 bases are TGTGCCATCAGTGATGGAAACACCATATATTTT. Its translation: CAISDGNTIYF.

In the case of this clone: The same CDR3 can be traced to other DNA sequences in this sample. CDR3 sequence: CASSLQGYEQYF. For the CDR3, the DNA is TGTGCCAGCAGCCTACAGGGTTACGAGCAGTACTTC. J is TRBJ2-7 and V is TRBV7-2; D perhaps matches TRBD1 (6 bases). The ends were cut back, 5 bases at V and 4 bases at J, with 9 bases in the middle. This CDR3 is 12 amino acids long. Germline V gene sequence: CDR1 SGHTA, CDR2 FQGNSA.

The chain combines TRBV3-1 (or the pseudogene TRBV3-2) with TRBJ2-7; TRBD2 might be the D (6 bases). The CDR3 contains 16 residues. From germline, CDR1 is LGHDT and CDR2 YNNKEL (reference sequence). Trimming took 0 bases from V and 1 from J, leaving 13 bases between them. This chain's CDR3 is CASSQDLASASYEQYF. CDR3 nucleotide sequence: TGTGCCAGCAGCCAAGATTTGGCTAGCGCGTCCTACGAGCAGTACTTC.

This chain joins TRBV27 and TRBJ2-7; D is ambiguous. Deletions cut 0 bases from V and 5 bases from J, with 11 bases between. CDR1 is MNHEY, CDR2 SMNVEV, per germline (reference sequence). The CDR3 sequence is 14 residues long. CDR3 nucleotides: TGTGCCAGCAGTTTATCGATAAGGCAGAACGAGCAGTACTTC. Amino acids: CASSLSIRQNEQYF.

This chain connects TRBV4-1 to TRBJ1-4; D unresolved. The V gene lost 2 bases and the J gene lost 8 bases, with 12 bases spanning the gap. Germline V CDR1 and CDR2: MGHRA, YSYEKL. This CDR3 region has 14 residues. The CDR3 nucleotides read TGCGCCAGCAGCCAATCCGCGGAGTGGGAAAAACTGTTTTTT. Translation gives CASSQSAEWEKLFF.